The clone carrying this T cell receptor beta chain has only a few counts. TCRdb fed the PCR reads into MiXCR, producing one record per CDR3 protein. Of hundreds of thousands of distinct CDR3 sequences listed, roughly 25% are singletons. This sample is drawn from a study of molecular identifiers for immune sequencing clone quantification. Per the germline V gene, CDR1 is LNHDA and CDR2 is SQIVND (reference sequence). This CDR3 is 15 amino acids long. V trimming: 3 bases; J trimming: 7 bases; junction bases outside the gene matches: 8. Sorting recovered naive CD8 T cells on a CD8+CD4-CCR7+CD45RA+ profile.

This TCR was recovered from a human donor in good health. Some libraries in this study had Jurkat cell RNA spiked in. The sequenced material came from naive CD8+ T cells from blood, with Jurkat cell RNA spiked in. Subset reported: FACS-sorted CD8+CD4-CCR7+CD45RA+ naive T cells. The chain employs TRBV19 and TRBJ2-7; TRBD2 aligns across 11 bases. Written as DNA, the CDR3 is TGTGCCAGTAGTATTCTGCCGGGACTAGCGGAAGAGCAGTACTTC. Its protein is CASSILPGLAEEQYF.